These T cell receptor beta chains were read from a single sample in a study of CD8+ T cells in alopecia areata. TCRdb keeps only in-frame clones here, not all; method: immunoSEQ multiplex PCR. The sample has about 180,000 clones, 40% to 65% seen once; the top ten hold 9.5% to 13%. The sample was CD8+ T cells sorted from blood, taken around week 54, from a patient treated with tofacitinib. Source of these receptors: a human donor with alopecia areata. Each CDR3 is given with its conserved first and last residue. The D gene is left open where the match is weak. Clone sizes are given selectively: once, few, many, or a class where the clone is expanded.

abundance	j_gene	d_gene	v_gene	CDR3nt	CDR3aa
.	TRBJ2-3	TRBD2	TRBV6-5	TGTGCCAGCAGTTACTCAGCGGGGGGCCGCACAGATACGCAGTATTTT	CASSYSAGGRTDTQYF
once	TRBJ1-3	.	TRBV30	TGTGCCTGTCCGACAGATCCTGGAAACACCATATATTTT	CACPTDPGNTIYF
.	TRBJ2-7	TRBD1	TRBV6-5	TGTGCCAGCAGTTATGGGACAGAGAGCTCCTACGAGCAGTACTTC	CASSYGTESSYEQYF
.	TRBJ2-3	TRBD2	TRBV7-3	TGTGCCAGCAGCTTTACGGGGGAGGGAGATACGCAGTATTTT	CASSFTGEGDTQYF
.	TRBJ1-1	TRBD1	TRBV5-6	TGTGCCAGCAGCAGAGGACAGGGTATAGACGAAGCTTTCTTT	CASSRGQGIDEAFF
.	TRBJ2-7	TRBD1	TRBV30	TGTGCCTGGGGCAGGGGGCGACACGAGCAGTACTTC	CAWGRGRHEQYF
.	TRBJ2-2	TRBD1	TRBV5-1	TGCGCCAGCAGCTCCCGACAGGGGGGGGCCGGGGAGCTGTTTTTT	CASSSRQGGAGELFF
.	TRBJ2-3	TRBD2	TRBV27	TGTGCCAGCAGTCCCCAGCGGGGGGCAGATACGCAGTATTTT	CASSPQRGADTQYF
.	TRBJ2-1	.	TRBV10-1	TGCGCCAGCAGTGAGGGGAAAGAGCAGTTCTTC	CASSEGKEQFF
.	TRBJ2-1	TRBD1	TRBV13	TGTGCCAGCAGCTTAGGGGGACAGGGGCTTTGGGAGCAGTTCTTC	CASSLGGQGLWEQFF
.	TRBJ2-3	.	TRBV11-2	TGTGCCAGCAGCTTAAATAGAGATACGCAGTATTTT	CASSLNRDTQYF
.	TRBJ2-1	.	TRBV4-3	TGCGCCAGCAGCCAAGCCAATACGGAGCAGTTCTTC	CASSQANTEQFF
.	TRBJ2-7	TRBD1	TRBV2	TGTGCCAGCACTCGGGACAGATTCCCCGAGCAGTACTTC	CASTRDRFPEQYF
.	TRBJ2-7	.	TRBV9	TGTGCCAGCAGCGTAGGCCCCGGGGACGGGGACTACGAGCAGTACTTC	CASSVGPGDGDYEQYF
.	TRBJ2-5	.	TRBV6-5	TGTGCCAGCAGGAATGCTCCGGCGGAGACCCAGTACTTC	CASRNAPAETQYF
.	TRBJ1-2	.	TRBV7-2	TGTGCCAGCAGCTCCCGACAGTATGGCTACACCTTC	CASSSRQYGYTF
few	TRBJ2-2	.	TRBV30	TGTGCCTGGAGTGCGCACAAGGCCGGCGGGGAGCTGTTTTTT	CAWSAHKAGGELFF
few	TRBJ2-3	TRBD1	TRBV6-4	TGTGCCAGCAGTGAAGGGACAGGGGGCACAGATACGCAGTATTTT	CASSEGTGGTDTQYF
.	TRBJ1-2	.	TRBV9	TGTGCCAGCAGCGTAGAGGCCAGGGGCGCAGAAGGCTACACCTTC	CASSVEARGAEGYTF
.	TRBJ2-2	.	TRBV13	TGTGCCAGCAGCGGGGACACCGGGGAGCTGTTTTTT	CASSGDTGELFF
.	TRBJ2-1	TRBD2	TRBV29-1	TGCAGCGTTGCTGCGGGGGGCCCGGGGGGGAACAATGAGCAGTTCTTC	CSVAAGGPGGNNEQFF
.	TRBJ2-1	TRBD2	TRBV29-1	TGCAGCGTTGGAACTAGCGGGGGACCAAATGGGCAGTTCTTC	CSVGTSGGPNGQFF
.	TRBJ2-5	TRBD1	TRBV29-1	TGCAGCGTGGCCCCGGGACAGAACCAAGAGACCCAGTACTTC	CSVAPGQNQETQYF
.	TRBJ2-4	.	TRBV27	TGTGCCAGCAGTTCAACTACCCCTATGGACATCTTTTACTTC	CASSSTTPMDIFYF
few	TRBJ2-1	TRBD1	TRBV11-2	TGTGCCAGCAGCTCGGACAGGGGCAATGAGCAGTTCTTC	CASSSDRGNEQFF
.	TRBJ2-1	.	TRBV15	TGTGCCACCTTAGGACTCGGGGATGAGCAGTTCTTC	CATLGLGDEQFF
.	TRBJ1-6	.	TRBV29-1	TGCAGCGTTGGGGACGGACAAAATTCACCCCTCCACTTT	CSVGDGQNSPLHF
.	TRBJ1-5	.	TRBV15	TGTGCCACCAGAATTGACAGCAATCAGCCCCAGCATTTT	CATRIDSNQPQHF
many	TRBJ1-6	.	TRBV6-6	TGTGCCAGCAGCCTACCGAGCTCCTATAATTCACCCCTCCACTTT	CASSLPSSYNSPLHF
few	TRBJ1-2	.	TRBV23-1	TGCGCCAGCAGTCAATCCTTCCTGGGAGCCTTCAGGGCGAACTATGGCTACACCTTC	CASSQSFLGAFRANYGYTF
.	TRBJ2-1	.	TRBV11-2	TGTGCCAGCAGCTCGGGGAGCTACAATGAGCAGTTCTTC	CASSSGSYNEQFF
.	TRBJ1-4	TRBD1	TRBV6-5	TGTGCCAGCAGTTACTCTACAGGGGGCTCTGAAAAACTGTTTTTT	CASSYSTGGSEKLFF
.	TRBJ1-6	.	TRBV6-5	TGTGCCAGCAGTTTTGACTGGGAGGGAGATTCACCCCTCCACTTT	CASSFDWEGDSPLHF
.	TRBJ1-1	.	TRBV29-1	TGCAGCGTCCTCCGGGGCGGCACTGAAGCTTTCTTT	CSVLRGGTEAFF
few	TRBJ2-7	.	TRBV11-2	TGTGCTATTCTGCAGGGTTACGAGCAGTACTTC	CAILQGYEQYF
.	TRBJ2-7	.	TRBV30	TGTGCCTGGAGGAATGGGGCCTACGAGCAGTACTTC	CAWRNGAYEQYF
.	TRBJ2-5	TRBD2	TRBV30	TGTGCCTGGAGTGTAATAGCGGGGGGACAAGAGACCCAGTACTTC	CAWSVIAGGQETQYF
few	TRBJ1-2	TRBD1	TRBV4-1	TGCGCCAGCAGCCAACCTACCGGACAGGGCGGCTACACCTTC	CASSQPTGQGGYTF
few	TRBJ1-6	.	TRBV7-3	TGTGCCAGTGGGACCGGGAATTCCCCCCTCCACTTT	CASGTGNSPLHF
.	TRBJ2-7	.	TRBV5-6	TGTGCCAGCAGCTTGCAGAGGAGCGACGAGCAGTACTTC	CASSLQRSDEQYF
.	TRBJ2-3	.	TRBV30	TGTGCCTGGAGCAGTCACACAGATACGCAGTATTTT	CAWSSHTDTQYF
.	TRBJ1-3	.	TRBV13	TGTGCCAGCAGCTCTGACACCGAGTCAGGAAACACCATATATTTT	CASSSDTESGNTIYF
few	TRBJ1-1	.	TRBV6-1	TGTGCCAGCAGTGGTAAGGAGAACACTGAAGCTTTCTTT	CASSGKENTEAFF
.	TRBJ1-3	TRBD1	TRBV7-9	TGTGCCAGCAGAACGGACAGGGCTGGAAACACCATATATTTT	CASRTDRAGNTIYF
.	TRBJ2-1	TRBD1	TRBV5-4	TGTGCCAGCAGCCCCACCGTGGACAGGGATTGGAATGAGCAGTTCTTC	CASSPTVDRDWNEQFF
.	TRBJ2-7	TRBD1	TRBV29-1	TGCAGCGTTGAGACAGGGGGCTACGAGCAGTACTTC	CSVETGGYEQYF
once	TRBJ1-5	.	TRBV5-6	TGTGCCAGCAGCACCTGGACAGTGAATCAGCCCCAGCATTTT	CASSTWTVNQPQHF
.	TRBJ2-5	.	TRBV13	TGTGCCAGCAGCTTAAGGTTGGAACAAGAGACCCAGTACTTC	CASSLRLEQETQYF
.	TRBJ1-5	.	TRBV7-2	TGTGCCAGCAGCCAAGAGCCAGGGATCAATCAGCCCCAGCATTTT	CASSQEPGINQPQHF
.	TRBJ1-5	.	TRBV4-1	TGCGCCAGCAGCCCTCAAGGTGGGGGTAAGGATCAGCCCCAGCATTTT	CASSPQGGGKDQPQHF
few	TRBJ2-7	TRBD2	TRBV29-1	TGCAGCGTCCTCGGGACTAGCGGGGGCTCCTACGAGCAGTACTTC	CSVLGTSGGSYEQYF